This T cell receptor (beta chain) was sequenced during a study of blood T cell repertoires in COVID-19. Whole-study context: The analysed material was cDNA or gDNA that came from T cells, B-cell-depleted T cells, or PBMCs.

In the authors' workflow: Amplifying reference gene primers gave estimates of nucleated cell counts. Using immunoSEQ multiplex PCR, the repertoire was profiled, and TCRdb retains in-frame clones only, with some absent. That table furnishes V, J and clone size, whereas the DNA furnished D and trimming. The sample consists of roughly 210,000 clones, about 87% of them appearing once. The CDR3 sequence is 12 residues long. Germline V lookup: CDR1 KGHSH, CDR2 LQKENI. V was cut by 3 bases and J by 7 bases, with 9 bases left in between. The gene calls are TRBV18 and TRBJ1-1; a weak D match, TRBD1 (5 bases). The specimen was peripheral blood. The clonotype comes from a man aged 65 to 79 with acute or convalescent COVID-19. CDR3: CASSPQGNEAFF. The CDR3 DNA follows: TGTGCCAGCTCACCGCAGGGCAATGAAGCTTTCTTT.